A selection of T cell receptor beta chains follows, all from one sample in a study of OX40 agonist ivuxolimab in advanced cancers. Profiled with immunoSEQ multiplex PCR; TCRdb holds only in-frame clones, not every one. Of 20,000 to 25,000 clones in the sample, 84% were seen once. The specimen was CD4+ or CD8+ T cells sorted from blood, collected in a trial of the OX40 agonist ivuxolimab. Receptors were obtained from an adult with an advanced solid tumor such as melanoma, head and neck, liver or kidney cancer. CDR3s leave out the opening cysteine and the closing phenylalanine or tryptophan. For some rows the clone size is stated as once, few or many, or as a class when expanded; others skip it.

size: -; J: TRBJ1-2; V: TRBV5-4; CDR3: ASSPSRAGNYGYT
size: -; J: TRBJ2-7; V: TRBV28; CDR3: ASRGLAGPSDSYEQY
size: -; J: TRBJ2-7; V: TRBV10-2; CDR3: ASRDRSYEQY
size: once; J: TRBJ2-7; V: TRBV9; CDR3: ASSVAPGDEQY
size: -; J: TRBJ1-1; V: TRBV5-6; CDR3: ASTERRDEAF
size: -; J: TRBJ2-7; V: TRBV7-2; CDR3: ASSLGIVAGGAYEQY
size: -; J: TRBJ2-3; V: TRBV6-4; CDR3: ASSDSRARADTQY
size: -; J: TRBJ2-7; V: TRBV19; CDR3: ATSPGLASVKQY
size: -; J: TRBJ1-1; V: TRBV5-8; CDR3: ASSLPAAWSGTEAF
size: once; J: TRBJ1-1; V: TRBV19; CDR3: ASSVDGGTEAF
size: -; J: TRBJ2-5; V: TRBV28; CDR3: ASSLWGRNPQETQY
size: -; J: TRBJ1-4; V: TRBV6-5; CDR3: ASSYGEGKLF
size: -; J: TRBJ2-7; V: TRBV5-6; CDR3: ASSLGGQLYEQY
size: -; J: TRBJ2-3; V: TRBV29-1; CDR3: SVEGGPWDRTQY
size: medium-sized; J: TRBJ2-2; V: TRBV5-1; CDR3: ASSFRANTGELF
size: -; J: TRBJ1-2; V: TRBV9; CDR3: ASSPGSAPNYGYT
size: -; J: TRBJ2-7; V: TRBV4-2; CDR3: ASSQDLDPPYEQY
size: -; J: TRBJ1-3; V: TRBV5-4; CDR3: ASRVQGTGNTIY
size: -; J: TRBJ2-7; V: TRBV2; CDR3: ATEDRISYEQY
size: -; J: TRBJ2-5; V: TRBV11-2; CDR3: ASSLPAVQETQY
size: -; J: TRBJ2-3; V: TRBV6-6; CDR3: ASSYVRGMRDTQY
size: -; J: TRBJ1-2; V: TRBV6-6; CDR3: ASNSAGPLYGYT
size: -; J: TRBJ1-1; V: TRBV5-6; CDR3: ASSLPILENTEAF
size: -; J: TRBJ1-1; V: TRBV30; CDR3: AWARGNTEAF
size: -; J: TRBJ2-4; V: TRBV5-4; CDR3: ASSLALAEGGDIQY